This T cell receptor beta chain was documented in a study of shared clonotypes between healthy human individuals. Across the whole study: The donor group consisted of a couple of women and three men, aged 18 to 49. Study-wide results and caveats: Clonotype sharing levels among donors were expected to vary with sequencing depth. Sharing across a handful of donors was seen in roughly 5.2% of naive CD4 clonotypes.

The CDR3 has 15 amino acids. Of note for this clone: Its antigen is as yet unknown.

Naivety among CD8 cells was defined by CD45RO negativity and positive CCR7 selection, thereby excluding terminally differentiated effector memory CD45RA+ cells. Data came from immunoSEQ multiplex PCR; TCRdb stores just in-frame clones and leaves some out. The table includes some 1,900,000 clones, over 85% detected once. This TCR came from a man aged 18 to 30 in good health. The gene calls are TRBV1 and TRBJ1-6; the table calls TRBD1, which could not be checked here. TRBV1 is tagged as a pseudogene. What was sequenced was naive CD8+ T cells sorted from blood. The CDR3 here is CTSSTQGVVNSPLHF. CDR3 sequence (DNA): TGCACCAGCAGCACTCAGGGGGTCGTTAATTCACCCCTCCACTTT.